Presented here are 8 T cell receptor beta chains from one specimen sequenced in a study of blood T cells in healthy people across ages. A sample-barcoded 5' primer and a J-beta primer mix were used in a second PCR of about 7 to 11 cycles. TCRdb used MiXCR to reprocess the 5' RACE reads, holding one entry per CDR3 protein. The sample holds 550,000 to 650,000 distinct CDR3 sequences, about 28% seen once. Sequenced: blood. The receptor source for this set is a woman older than 75 in good health.

This clonotype came up a few times. Being one base from a much bigger clone, this may be a read error. The rearrangement uses TRBV28 and TRBJ1-5; 10 positions agree with TRBD1. This CDR3 spans 15 amino acids. CDR1 MDHEN and CDR2 SYDVKM come from the germline V gene. CDR3 sequence reads: CTSSLGQGYRQPQHF. CDR3 sequence (DNA): TGTACCAGCAGTTTGGGACAGGGGTATCGGCAGCCCCAGCATTTT.

Worth noting for this clonotype: At one end, the junction sequence differs from germline, possibly due to a read error. The chain uses TRBV7-2 and TRBJ1-1; perhaps TRBD1 as D (5 bases). The germline CDR1 and CDR2 sequences are SGHTA and FQGNSA. The CDR3 spans 13 residues. The CDR3 loop is CANSFPGGTEAFF. CDR3 nucleotides: TGTGCCAACAGCTTCCCCGGGGGCACTGAAGCTTTCTTT.

A remark on this clonotype: Since a much larger clone is just one base distant, this may be a read error. The chain employs TRBV7-9 and TRBJ1-2, with 7 bases identical to TRBD1. V was clipped by 0 bases and J by 9 bases; unmatched bases: 13. Germline CDR1 and CDR2: SEHNR and FQNEAQ (reference sequence). This CDR3 comprises 16 residues. CDR3 nucleotides: TGTGCCAGCAGCTTAGCGCTCAGTACAGGGACAGACAGCTACACCTTC. It specifies CASSLALSTGTDSYTF.

The CDR3 spells CASSQKGRSEAFF. CDR3 DNA sequence: TGTGCCAGCAGTCAGAAGGGACGCTCTGAAGCTTTCTTT. The chain recombines TRBV7-3 with TRBJ1-1; a possible D gene is TRBD1 (5 bases). CDR1 is SGHTA and CDR2 is FQGTGA in the germline V gene. V gave up 6 bases and J gave up 6 bases, with 14 bases separating them. The CDR3 has 13 residues.

This clonotype was observed a few times. The rearrangement joins TRBV5-6 to TRBJ2-1; 7 positions agree with TRBD2. The germline V gene encodes CDR1 SGHDT and CDR2 YYEEEE. V shed 2 bases and J 7 bases; nucleotides not matched to a gene: 3. This CDR3 comprises 13 residues. CDR3 in amino acids: CASSFSAGNEQFF. DNA for the CDR3: TGTGCCAGCAGCTTTTCAGCGGGGAATGAGCAGTTCTTC.

Ten or more counts support this clonotype. The chain has TRBV6-5 and TRBJ2-1; 8 bases fit TRBD2. The CDR3 is 16 amino acids. Germline CDR1 is MNHEY and CDR2 is SVGAGI. Losses at the gene ends were 4 bases for V and 7 bases for J; bases not matched to a gene: 12. The CDR3: CASSSLRGGVENEQFF. The CDR3, as DNA: TGTGCCAGCAGTTCCCTCCGGGGGGGGGTTGAAAATGAGCAGTTCTTC.

Note on this clonotype: A read error is possible here, since a much larger clone lies one base away. The rearrangement joins TRBV7-2 to TRBJ2-5; D might be TRBD1 (5 bases). The J call may be faulty, since TRBJ2-7 better matches the DNA end. The germline V gene encodes CDR1 SGHTA and CDR2 FQGNSA. The CDR3 covers 14 residues. The CDR3 here is CASSRAPQGYEQYF. DNA of the CDR3: TGTGCCAGCAGCCGAGCCCCCCAGGGTTACGAGCAGTACTTC.

This clonotype was picked up many times. This chain uses TRBV5-1 with TRBJ2-7; no definite D call. This CDR3 comprises 14 residues. Germline lookup yields CDR1 SGHRS and CDR2 YFSETQ. V was pared by 3 bases and J by 2 bases, with 12 bases between. The CDR3 sequence is CASSYEGRTYEQYF. The CDR3 DNA is TGCGCCAGCAGCTACGAAGGACGGACCTACGAGCAGTACTTC.